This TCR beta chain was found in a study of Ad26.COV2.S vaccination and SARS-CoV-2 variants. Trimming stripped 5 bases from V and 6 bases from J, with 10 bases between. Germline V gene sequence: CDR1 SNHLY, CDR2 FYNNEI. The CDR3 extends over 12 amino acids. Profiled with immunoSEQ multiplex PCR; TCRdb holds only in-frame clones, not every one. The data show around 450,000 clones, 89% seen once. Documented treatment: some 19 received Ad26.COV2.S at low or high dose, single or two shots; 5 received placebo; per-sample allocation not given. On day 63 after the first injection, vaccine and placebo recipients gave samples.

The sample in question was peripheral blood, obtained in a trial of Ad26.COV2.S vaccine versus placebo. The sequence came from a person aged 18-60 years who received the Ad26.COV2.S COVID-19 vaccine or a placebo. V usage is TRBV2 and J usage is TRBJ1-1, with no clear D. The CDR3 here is CASSFQLAEAFF. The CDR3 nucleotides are TGTGCCAGCAGTTTCCAGTTGGCTGAAGCTTTCTTT.